Sequencing of this TCR beta chain was carried out in a study of T cell repertoires in cytomegalovirus infection (dated by TCRdb to 2018 to 2020). Study-level background: The HLA type of each donor mattered for the analysis, because public TCR beta signatures pointed to carriage of CMV infection along with the matching HLA type.

The germline V gene supplies CDR1 MDHEN and CDR2 SYDVKM. Between the V and J ends, shortened by 6 bases and 5 bases respectively, the junction contains 14 bases. Including the terminal cysteine and phenylalanine, the CDR3 comprises 14 residues. The DNA shown is the 42-base CDR3, in frame from base 1. What the research found in general, with its limitations: The ex vivo response was dominated by HLA-C-restricted CMV-specific TCR beta clonotypes, which also provided the single most frequent clonotype in two of eight donors. Cumulative frequency of public TCR beta family members discriminated carriers of CMV infection plus the relevant HLA type in this cohort and an independent approximately 370-donor cohort.

This clonotype was seen a handful of times. Its antigen remains unidentified. The record has no base qualities; no much larger clone is one base away. TCRdb records Illumina HiSeq 1500 as the sequencer. TCRdb redid the processing of the public reads, applying fastp at Q25 and MiXCR, and retained in-frame beta chains. Rows with one shared CDR3 protein collapse into an entry with the most common genes and DNA. In all, the sample holds 150,000 to 180,000 distinct CDR3 sequences, and 20% to 25% of those were seen once. Of the sample, over 9.5% is held by the ten largest clones. Input material: PBMCs. Rearrangement joined TRBV28 to TRBJ2-1; TRBD2 could be the D gene, as 6 bases match. The TCR was taken from a human donor in good health (CMV status not recorded). Some clones in this sample may be carry-over from other donors' samples. The CDR3 reads CASRTSGTHNEQFF. The nucleotide sequence is given as TGTGCCAGCAGAACCTCCGGGACTCACAATGAGCAGTTCTTC.